The rows below give T cell receptor beta chains drawn from one sample of a study of beta chain features in type 1 diabetes. Some clones are missing from TCRdb's copy, which holds only in-frame ones; the method was immunoSEQ multiplex PCR. The data hold under 400,000 clones, with approximately 14% observed a single time. Sequencing used central memory CD4+ T cells from blood. The source is a man aged 25-45 years in good health. Each CDR3 is given with its conserved first and last residue. The D gene is left open where the match is weak. Some rows have no size entry. The others give once, few or many, or a class for an expanded clone.

J gene,V gene,clone size,D gene,CDR3 DNA,CDR3 protein
TRBJ1-1,TRBV7-8,many,-,TGTGCCAGCAGCTACCGACAGGTTGGAGCTTTCTTT,CASSYRQVGAFF
TRBJ2-2,TRBV5-6,-,-,TGTGCCAGCCATCGGCCACGCACCGGGGAGCTGTTTTTT,CASHRPRTGELFF
TRBJ1-5,TRBV6-1,few,-,TGTGCCAGCAGTGACGGCAGCTGGAATCAGCCCCAGCATTTT,CASSDGSWNQPQHF
TRBJ2-1,TRBV7-2,few,TRBD2,TGTGCCAGCAGCTTAGGGTTCGAACTAGCGGGCAATGAGCAGTTCTTC,CASSLGFELAGNEQFF
TRBJ2-7,TRBV9,-,-,TGTGCCAGCAGCCTCAAGTTGGGGACGGGGAAGTACTTC,CASSLKLGTGKYF
TRBJ2-1,TRBV2,-,TRBD2,TGTGCCAGCAGTCCCCTAGCGGGGGCATACAATGAGCAGTTCTTC,CASSPLAGAYNEQFF
TRBJ2-7,TRBV6-1,few,-,TGTGCCAGCAGTGACCGGGTAGGAGGAGGCTCCTACGAGCAGTACTTC,CASSDRVGGGSYEQYF
TRBJ1-1,TRBV4-2,-,-,TGTGCCAGCAGCTTGGCCGCAGAGCCTGAAGCTTTCTTT,CASSLAAEPEAFF
TRBJ2-7,TRBV5-5,-,-,TGTGCCAGCAGGACGGCTCTTAGCTACGAGCAGTACTTC,CASRTALSYEQYF
TRBJ2-3,TRBV4-3,-,-,TGCGCCAGCAGCCAAGATATGGCAGGGGGACTTAGGGATACGCAGTATTTT,CASSQDMAGGLRDTQYF
TRBJ1-2,TRBV18,-,-,TGTGCCAGCTCACCAAACACCGGCGATGGCTACACCTTC,CASSPNTGDGYTF
TRBJ1-1,TRBV5-6,few,-,TGTGCCAGCAGCTTGGTTAACACGAACACTGAAGCTTTCTTT,CASSLVNTNTEAFF
TRBJ1-5,TRBV10-3,-,-,TGTGCCGCCGCGGAGGACAATCAGCCCCAGCATTTT,CAAAEDNQPQHF
TRBJ2-1,TRBV7-2,few,-,TGTGCCAGCAGCTCCGTCAGCGGGCGACTTAGCAATGAGCAGTTCTTC,CASSSVSGRLSNEQFF
TRBJ2-5,TRBV2,few,TRBD1,TGTGCCAGCAAGACGAGGACAGGGAGGGAGACCCAGTACTTC,CASKTRTGRETQYF
TRBJ2-5,TRBV28,-,-,TGTGCCAGCGCGGACAGCGGCCTTCAAGAGACCCAGTACTTC,CASADSGLQETQYF
TRBJ2-3,TRBV4-3,few,-,TGCGCCAGCAGCCAAGATCGCCCCAGGGCGGCCGTAACCTTCACAGATACGCAGTATTTT,CASSQDRPRAAVTFTDTQYF
TRBJ2-5,TRBV7-2,-,-,TGTGCCAGCAGCTTAGGACTCCTTAGCCATCAGACCCAAGAGACCCAGTACTTC,CASSLGLLSHQTQETQYF
TRBJ2-5,TRBV11-1,few,TRBD2,TGTGCCAGCAGCTTAGGTCGCGCGGGAGCGGTACAAGAGACCCAGTACTTC,CASSLGRAGAVQETQYF
TRBJ1-1,TRBV29-1,many,-,TGCAGCGTGGCACAGGGAGGTACTGAAGCTTTCTTT,CSVAQGGTEAFF
TRBJ1-1,TRBV7-2,-,-,TGTGCCAGCAGCCCAACCCCCGGCGGGGGGGCTGAAGCTTTCTTT,CASSPTPGGGAEAFF
TRBJ2-3,TRBV11-2,few,TRBD2,TGTGCCAGCAGTGCACCCCGTCGGACTAGCGGGGGAAGGAGAGATACGCAGTATTTT,CASSAPRRTSGGRRDTQYF
TRBJ2-5,TRBV9,few,-,TGTGCCAGCAGCTTAGGAGGGGCGCGAGAGACCCAGTACTTC,CASSLGGARETQYF
TRBJ1-2,TRBV7-2,-,-,TGTGCCAGCACCACTCGAGGAGGGTCTGCCTATGGCTACACCTTC,CASTTRGGSAYGYTF
TRBJ1-2,TRBV5-4,-,-,TGCGCCAGCAGCTTGGGGGCAGGGCTGGGCTACACCTTC,CASSLGAGLGYTF
TRBJ2-7,TRBV27,-,TRBD2,TGTGCCAGCAGTTTCCCCGGGGGGGGCGAGCAGTACTTC,CASSFPGGGEQYF
TRBJ2-3,TRBV5-1,few,-,TGCGCCAGCAGCGCTAGCCGCACAGATACGCAGTATTTT,CASSASRTDTQYF
TRBJ1-2,TRBV7-9,-,-,TGTGCCAGCAGCCATTATTTAACCTCAGGGTGGGGCTACACCTTC,CASSHYLTSGWGYTF
TRBJ2-7,TRBV7-2,-,TRBD2,TGTGCCAGCAGCTTAGGTCAGCTAGCGGGATCCTACGAGCAGTACTTC,CASSLGQLAGSYEQYF
TRBJ2-3,TRBV6-5,-,-,TGTGCCAGCAGAGCGGCGGTAAGGGCTGATACGCAGTATTTT,CASRAAVRADTQYF
TRBJ2-3,TRBV30,-,-,TGTGCCTGGAGCCGCCAGGCAGCTAGCACAGATACGCAGTATTTT,CAWSRQAASTDTQYF
TRBJ2-7,TRBV2,many,-,TGTGCCAGCAGTGAACGGGACGAGCAGTACTTC,CASSERDEQYF
TRBJ1-2,TRBV5-6,once,-,TGTGCCAGCAGCCCCGCAGACAGAAGGGGACACTATGGCTACACCTTC,CASSPADRRGHYGYTF
TRBJ1-2,TRBV5-4,few,TRBD1,TGCGCCAGCAGCCAGGAGGGACAGACGTTATATGGCTACACCTTC,CASSQEGQTLYGYTF
TRBJ2-3,TRBV7-2,-,-,TGTGCCAGCAGCCCCCGGGACTTCCCTGCGTTCGGGCAGTATTTT,CASSPRDFPAFGQYF
TRBJ1-1,TRBV5-1,-,-,TGCGCCAGCAGCCAAGGGACCGCAAACACTGAAGCTTTCTTT,CASSQGTANTEAFF
TRBJ2-5,TRBV4-1,-,TRBD2,TGCGCCAGCAGCCAAGTACCTTCCGGGAGGAAGGGGACCCAGTACTTC,CASSQVPSGRKGTQYF
TRBJ2-7,TRBV5-1,-,-,TGCGCCAGCAACCCGGGTGCCTCCTACGAGCAGTACTTC,CASNPGASYEQYF
TRBJ1-5,TRBV5-6,-,TRBD1,TGTGCCAGCAGCTGGACCGGGACAGGGGGGCATCAGCCCCAGCATTTT,CASSWTGTGGHQPQHF
TRBJ1-1,TRBV7-2,few,-,TGTGCCAGCAGCTTGACGACGAACACTGAAGCTTTCTTT,CASSLTTNTEAFF
TRBJ2-5,TRBV7-2,few,-,TGTGCCAGCAGCAAGGGGAGTGGCGGGGAGACCCAGTACTTC,CASSKGSGGETQYF
TRBJ2-5,TRBV10-3,-,-,TGTGCCAGCAGAAAGGAGGGGCGGGAGACCCAGTACTTC,CASRKEGRETQYF
TRBJ1-1,TRBV6-5,-,-,TGTGCCAGCAGTTTCGCTCCTCCTGGCCCGCGAATAGAAGCTTTCTTT,CASSFAPPGPRIEAFF
TRBJ1-5,TRBV5-1,few,TRBD1,TGCGCCAGCCGAAAGGGGACAGCTAGCAATCAGCCCCAGCATTTT,CASRKGTASNQPQHF
TRBJ1-2,TRBV6-1,few,-,TGTGCCAGCAGTGAACAGGGCGACTATGGCTACACCTTC,CASSEQGDYGYTF
TRBJ1-4,TRBV29-1,-,-,TGCAGCGTTTCCCAGGGGACGACTAATGAAAAACTGTTTTTT,CSVSQGTTNEKLFF
TRBJ1-6,TRBV7-2,few,-,TGTGCCAGCAGCTCTGTCAGGACGGGGAATTCACCCCTCCACTTT,CASSSVRTGNSPLHF
TRBJ2-5,TRBV18,-,-,TGTGCCAGCTCACCGTGGCGGGCCTCCCAAGAGACCCAGTACTTC,CASSPWRASQETQYF
TRBJ2-1,TRBV21-1,few,-,TGTGCCAGCAGCAACGTTCTGACTAGCGGGTCCAACAAAAAGGGCTACAATGAGCAGTTCTTC,CASSNVLTSGSNKKGYNEQFF
TRBJ2-5,TRBV5-6,-,TRBD1,TGTGCCAGCAGTTCGACAGGGGGAGGAGAGACCCAGTACTTC,CASSSTGGGETQYF
TRBJ2-2,TRBV7-2,-,-,TGTGCCAGCAGCTTAGCGGCAGCAACCGGGGAGCTGTTTTTT,CASSLAAATGELFF
TRBJ1-5,TRBV7-9,-,-,TGTGCCAGCAGCTTATATCAGGGACAGCCCCAGCATTTT,CASSLYQGQPQHF